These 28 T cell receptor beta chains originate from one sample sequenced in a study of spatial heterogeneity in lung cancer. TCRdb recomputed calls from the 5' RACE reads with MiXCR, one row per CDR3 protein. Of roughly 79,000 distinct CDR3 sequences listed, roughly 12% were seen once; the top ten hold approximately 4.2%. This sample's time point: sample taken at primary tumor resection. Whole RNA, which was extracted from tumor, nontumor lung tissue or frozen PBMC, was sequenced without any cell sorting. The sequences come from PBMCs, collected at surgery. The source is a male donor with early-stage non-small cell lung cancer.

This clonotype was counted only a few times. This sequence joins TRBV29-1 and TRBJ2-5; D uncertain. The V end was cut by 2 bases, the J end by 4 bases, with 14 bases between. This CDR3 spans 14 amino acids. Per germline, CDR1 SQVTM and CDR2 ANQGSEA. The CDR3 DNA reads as TGCAGCGTTGAACGGAGCCAGGAGCCAGAGACCCAGTACTTC. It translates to CSVERSQEPETQYF.

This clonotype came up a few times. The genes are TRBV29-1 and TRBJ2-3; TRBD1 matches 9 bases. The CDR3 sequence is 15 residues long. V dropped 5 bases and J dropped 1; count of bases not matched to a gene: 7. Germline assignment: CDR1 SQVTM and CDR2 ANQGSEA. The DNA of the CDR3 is TGCAGCGTTTCGGGGACAGGGCGAGGCACAGATACGCAGTATTTT. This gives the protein CSVSGTGRGTDTQYF.

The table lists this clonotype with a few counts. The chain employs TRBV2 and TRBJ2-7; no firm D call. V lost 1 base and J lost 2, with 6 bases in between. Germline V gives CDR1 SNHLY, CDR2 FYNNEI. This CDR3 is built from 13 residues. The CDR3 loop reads CASSEEAPYEQYF. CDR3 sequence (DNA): TGTGCCAGCAGTGAAGAGGCCCCCTACGAGCAGTACTTC.

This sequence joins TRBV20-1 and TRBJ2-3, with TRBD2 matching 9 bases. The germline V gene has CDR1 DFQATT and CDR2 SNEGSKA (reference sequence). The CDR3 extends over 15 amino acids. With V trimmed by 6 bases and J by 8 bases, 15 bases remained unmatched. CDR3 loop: CSASPGLAWEGTQYF. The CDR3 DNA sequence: TGCAGTGCCTCCCCGGGACTAGCTTGGGAGGGTACGCAGTATTTT.

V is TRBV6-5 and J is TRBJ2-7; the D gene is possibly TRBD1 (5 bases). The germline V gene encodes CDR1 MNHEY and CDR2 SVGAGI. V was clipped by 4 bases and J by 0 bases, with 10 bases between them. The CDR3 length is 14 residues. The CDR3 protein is CASSSTRDSYEQYF. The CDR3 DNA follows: TGTGCCAGCAGTTCAACCAGGGACTCCTACGAGCAGTACTTC.

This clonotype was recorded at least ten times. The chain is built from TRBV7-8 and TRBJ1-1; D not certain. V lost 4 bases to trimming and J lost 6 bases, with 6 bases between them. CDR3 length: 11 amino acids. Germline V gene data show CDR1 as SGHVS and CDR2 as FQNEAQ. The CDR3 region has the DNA TGTGCCAGCAGCTCCGTTGCTGAAGCTTTCTTT. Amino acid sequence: CASSSVAEAFF. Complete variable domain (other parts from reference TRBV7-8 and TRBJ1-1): GAGVSQSPRYKVAKRGQDVALRCDPISGHVSLFWYQQALGQGPEFLTYFQNEAQLDKSGLPSDRFFAERPEGSVSTLKIQRTQQEDSAVYLCASSSVAEAFFGQGTRLTVV.

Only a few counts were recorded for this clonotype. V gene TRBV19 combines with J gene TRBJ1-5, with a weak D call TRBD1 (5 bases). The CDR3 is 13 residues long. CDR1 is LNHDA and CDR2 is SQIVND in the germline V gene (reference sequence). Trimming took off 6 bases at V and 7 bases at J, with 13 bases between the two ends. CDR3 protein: CASRGDWEQPQHF. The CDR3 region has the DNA TGTGCCAGTAGGGGGGACTGGGAGCAGCCCCAGCATTTT.

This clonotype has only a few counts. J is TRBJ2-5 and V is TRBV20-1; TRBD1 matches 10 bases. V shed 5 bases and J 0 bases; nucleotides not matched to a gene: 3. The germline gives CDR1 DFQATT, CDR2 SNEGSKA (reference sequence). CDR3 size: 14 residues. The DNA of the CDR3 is TGCAGTGCTTCCGGGACAGGGGACCAAGAGACCCAGTACTTC. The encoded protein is CSASGTGDQETQYF.

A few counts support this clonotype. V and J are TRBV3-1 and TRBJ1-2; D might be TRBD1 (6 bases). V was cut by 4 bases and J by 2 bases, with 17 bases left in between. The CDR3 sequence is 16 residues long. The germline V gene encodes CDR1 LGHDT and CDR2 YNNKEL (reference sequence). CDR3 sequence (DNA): TGTGCCAGCAGCCCTCTGGGGGCGACAGAGAACTATGGCTACACCTTC. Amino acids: CASSPLGATENYGYTF.

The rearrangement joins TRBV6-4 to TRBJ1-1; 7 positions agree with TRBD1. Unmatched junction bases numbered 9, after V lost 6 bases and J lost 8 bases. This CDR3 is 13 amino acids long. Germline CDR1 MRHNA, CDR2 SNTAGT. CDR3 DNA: TGTGCCAGCAGGGCTAACAGGGGAACGGAAGCTTTCTTT. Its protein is CASRANRGTEAFF.

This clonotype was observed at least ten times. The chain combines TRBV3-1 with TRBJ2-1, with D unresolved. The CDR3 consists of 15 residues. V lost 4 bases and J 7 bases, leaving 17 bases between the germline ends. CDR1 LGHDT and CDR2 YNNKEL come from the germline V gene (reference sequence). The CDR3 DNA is TGTGCCAGCAGCCGCGAACTTCCCCAGAGGAATGAGCAGTTCTTC. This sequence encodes CASSRELPQRNEQFF.

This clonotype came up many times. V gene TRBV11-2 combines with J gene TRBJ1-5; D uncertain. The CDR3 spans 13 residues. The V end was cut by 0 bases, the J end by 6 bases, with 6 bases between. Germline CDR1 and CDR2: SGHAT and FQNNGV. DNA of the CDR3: TGTGCCAGCAGCTTAGATGGGTTTCAGCCCCAGCATTTT. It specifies CASSLDGFQPQHF.

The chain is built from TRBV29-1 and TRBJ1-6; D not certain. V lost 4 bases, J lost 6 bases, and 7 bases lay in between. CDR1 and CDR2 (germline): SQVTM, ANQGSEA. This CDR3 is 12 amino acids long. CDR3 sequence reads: CSVVGGNSPLHF. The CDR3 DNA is TGCAGCGTTGTCGGCGGTAATTCACCCCTCCACTTT.

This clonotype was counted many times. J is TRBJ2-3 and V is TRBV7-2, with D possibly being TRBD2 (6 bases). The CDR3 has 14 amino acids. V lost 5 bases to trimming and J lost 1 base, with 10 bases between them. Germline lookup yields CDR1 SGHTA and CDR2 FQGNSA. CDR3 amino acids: CASSRRAGTDTQYF. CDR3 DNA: TGTGCCAGCAGCCGGAGGGCCGGCACAGATACGCAGTATTTT.

The CDR3 DNA reads TGCGCCAGCAGCTTGGGGGGAGCGGAGCCCCACGAGCAGTACTTC. This translates into CASSLGGAEPHEQYF. This sequence joins TRBV5-1 and TRBJ2-7; weak D call: TRBD2 (5 bases). From germline, CDR1 is SGHRS and CDR2 YFSETQ. The V gene lost 0 bases and the J gene lost 5 bases, with 15 bases spanning the gap. The CDR3 is made up of 15 amino acids.

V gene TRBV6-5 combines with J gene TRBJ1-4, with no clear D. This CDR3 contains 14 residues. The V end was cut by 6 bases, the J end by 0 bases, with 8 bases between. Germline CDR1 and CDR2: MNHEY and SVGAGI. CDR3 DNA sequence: TGTGCCAGCAGACAAGATTCAACTAATGAAAAACTGTTTTTT. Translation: CASRQDSTNEKLFF.

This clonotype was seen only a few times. The CDR3 protein is CSVVTAGDQPQHF. The CDR3 DNA sequence: TGCAGCGTTGTAACGGCAGGGGATCAGCCCCAGCATTTT. The chain joins TRBV29-1 to TRBJ1-5; D may be TRBD1 (6 bases). The CDR3 has 13 residues. V was trimmed by 4 bases and J by 5 bases, leaving 12 bases between them. Per the germline V gene, CDR1 is SQVTM and CDR2 is ANQGSEA.

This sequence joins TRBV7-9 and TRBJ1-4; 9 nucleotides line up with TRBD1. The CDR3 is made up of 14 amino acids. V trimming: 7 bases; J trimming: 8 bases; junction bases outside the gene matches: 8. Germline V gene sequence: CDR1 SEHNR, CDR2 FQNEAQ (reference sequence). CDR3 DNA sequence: TGTGCCAGCACCCACGGACAGGGGCAAGAAAAACTGTTTTTT. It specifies CASTHGQGQEKLFF.

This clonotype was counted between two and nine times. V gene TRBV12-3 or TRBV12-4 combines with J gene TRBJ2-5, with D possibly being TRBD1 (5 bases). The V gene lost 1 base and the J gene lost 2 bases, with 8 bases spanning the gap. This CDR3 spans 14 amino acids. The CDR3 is CASSLGQFQETQYF. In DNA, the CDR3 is TGTGCCAGCAGTTTAGGACAGTTTCAAGAGACCCAGTACTTC.

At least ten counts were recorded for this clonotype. CDR3 protein: CASSLSGSYEQYF. In nucleotides, the CDR3 is TGTGCCAGCAGCCTTTCGGGATCCTACGAGCAGTACTTC. The gene calls are TRBV3-1 and TRBJ2-7, with D maybe TRBD2 (5 bases). This CDR3 has 13 amino acids. Germline V lookup: CDR1 LGHDT, CDR2 YNNKEL (reference sequence). The V and J ends lost 4 bases and 1 base respectively, with 8 bases between them.

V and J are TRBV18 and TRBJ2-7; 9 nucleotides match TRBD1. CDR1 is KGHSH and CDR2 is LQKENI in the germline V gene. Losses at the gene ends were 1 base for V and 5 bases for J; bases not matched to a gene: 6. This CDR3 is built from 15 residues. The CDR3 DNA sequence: TGTGCCAGCTCACCACGACAGGGGGGTTGGAACGAGCAGTACTTC. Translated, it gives CASSPRQGGWNEQYF.

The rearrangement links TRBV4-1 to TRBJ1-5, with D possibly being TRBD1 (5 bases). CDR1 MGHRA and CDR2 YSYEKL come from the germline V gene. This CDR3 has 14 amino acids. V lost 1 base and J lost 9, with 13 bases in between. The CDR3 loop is CASSQGDNRGPQHF. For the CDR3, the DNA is TGCGCCAGCAGCCAAGGAGATAATAGGGGGCCCCAGCATTTT.

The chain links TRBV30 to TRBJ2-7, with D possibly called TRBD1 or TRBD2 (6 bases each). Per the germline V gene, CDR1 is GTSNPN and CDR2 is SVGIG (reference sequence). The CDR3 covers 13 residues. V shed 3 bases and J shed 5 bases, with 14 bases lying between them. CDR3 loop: CAWSGGRGDEQYF. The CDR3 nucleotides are TGTGCCTGGAGCGGGGGCCGGGGCGACGAGCAGTACTTC.

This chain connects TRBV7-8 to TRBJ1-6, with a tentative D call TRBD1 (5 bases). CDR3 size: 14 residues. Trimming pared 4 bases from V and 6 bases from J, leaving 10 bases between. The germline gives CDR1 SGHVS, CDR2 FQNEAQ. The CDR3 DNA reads TGTGCCAGCAGCTCGGACACCCTTAATTCACCCCTCCACTTT. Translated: CASSSDTLNSPLHF.

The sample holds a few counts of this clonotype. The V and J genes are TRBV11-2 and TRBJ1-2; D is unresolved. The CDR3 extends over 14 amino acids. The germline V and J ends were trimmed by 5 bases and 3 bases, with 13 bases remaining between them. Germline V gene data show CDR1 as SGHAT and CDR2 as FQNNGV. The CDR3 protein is CASSPDGSYYGYTF. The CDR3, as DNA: TGTGCCAGCAGCCCCGACGGAAGTTACTATGGCTACACCTTC.

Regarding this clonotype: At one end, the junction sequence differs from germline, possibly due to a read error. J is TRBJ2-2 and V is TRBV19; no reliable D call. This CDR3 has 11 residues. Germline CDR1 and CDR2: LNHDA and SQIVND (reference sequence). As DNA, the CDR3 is TGTGCCTGTAGAAACACCGGGGAGCTGTTTTTT. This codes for CACRNTGELFF.

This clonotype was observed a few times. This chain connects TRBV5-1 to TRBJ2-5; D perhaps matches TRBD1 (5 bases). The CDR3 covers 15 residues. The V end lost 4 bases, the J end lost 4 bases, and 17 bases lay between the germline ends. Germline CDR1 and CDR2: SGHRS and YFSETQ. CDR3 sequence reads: CASSEDSYQGETQYF. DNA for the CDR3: TGCGCCAGCAGCGAGGATAGCTATCAGGGAGAGACCCAGTACTTC.

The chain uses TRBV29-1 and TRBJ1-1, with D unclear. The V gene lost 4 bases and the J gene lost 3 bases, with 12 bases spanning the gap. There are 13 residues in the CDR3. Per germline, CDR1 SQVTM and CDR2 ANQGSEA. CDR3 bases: TGCAGCGTTGGGAGTTGGGGAGACACTGAAGCTTTCTTT. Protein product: CSVGSWGDTEAFF.